The present T cell receptor beta chain was sequenced within a study of cytomegalovirus exposure and HLA in healthy donors (dated by TCRdb to the late 2010s). About the investigation overall: According to an earlier analysis of around 600 of the donors, about 179 million T cells yielded 117 million unique TCR beta sequences and 276 Gb of sequence data. Approximately 310 gigabases of sequencing data and tens of millions of unique TCR sequences were included in an early release covering roughly 700 HLA-typed donors. Among the roughly 400 genotyped donors, approximately 81% belonged to the genetic ancestry cluster associated with self-reported Caucasian donors. The aim of the study was to test whether cataloging public T cell receptors could identify signatures of past pathogen exposure. The study used immunosequencing to profile the T cell repertoires of 670 or so subjects and linked those repertoires to cytomegalovirus serostatus. A separate validation cohort of approximately 120 different subjects was used in addition to the roughly 720-subject first cohort. High-throughput TCR immunosequencing, statistical association of individual TCRs with disease status, and machine learning were combined to predict cytomegalovirus infection status. In a later analysis, previously published TCR beta repertoires from about 640 donors were re-analyzed and high-resolution HLA genotyping was added so that TCR occurrence patterns could be studied. In the later analysis, no new phenotypic data were used to find candidate immune exposures; instead, reliance was placed on TCR beta sequences and their occurrence across donors. In an earlier analysis of 500 to 650 of the donors, high-throughput TCR beta sequencing was used to judge whether each TCR beta V gene segment behaved as functional or pseudogenic. Donor age, sex, ethnicity and CMV serostatus were collected together with the repertoire data. Genome-wide SNP genotypes for about 65% of the 666 donors were used in a later genetic analysis, which treated that subset as a discovery cohort. All discovery cohort repertoires had been generated on a single sequencing platform. HLA typing included class I and class II loci at four-digit resolution. The number of donors typed differed by locus, with about 629-640 for A, B, C, DRB1 and DQB1, approximately 500 for DQA1, 600 to 610 for DPA1, and some 440 for DPB1. Several DR-DQ haplotypes were treated as single units for association and clustering because of strong linkage in the cohort. Across around 400 genotyped donors of the cohort, an average of about 250,000 unique TCR beta nucleotide sequences per donor were sequenced, and around 19% of those sequences were non-productive.

The cohort was made up of approximately 700 healthy bone marrow donors. At the time of sampling, every cohort member was nominally healthy, though immune exposures that went unrecorded were likely present. The donor was CMV seronegative and belonged to the group of more than 300 seronegative cohort members. A peripheral blood sample was collected from each donor, and TCR beta sequencing was performed on peripheral blood mononuclear cells. Genomic DNA extraction from the blood cell samples was performed with the Qiagen DNeasy Blood Extraction Kit. CDR1 SNHLY and CDR2 FYNNEI were looked up in the germline V gene. The cysteine opens and the phenylalanine closes a CDR3 of 14 amino acids. The retained sequence is limited to the CDR3, 42 bases, with the frame set at the first base. V is clipped by 3 bases and J by 2 bases, and the sequence between their germline boundaries is 10 bases long. Of note for this clone: This receptor's antigen is unknown. No much larger clone is present one base from it, and per-base qualities are unavailable. The sample holds other DNA sequences that translate to the same CDR3.

Results and caveats for the whole study, not just this receptor: According to a later analysis, most CMV-associated TCR beta chains appeared to be HLA-restricted, and the HLA associations seemed to be driven largely by CMV exposure. Because counts were too low, some 17 rarely observed V segments, including chromosome 9 orphons, were excluded from the earlier analysis of under 650 of the donors. The sequencing pipeline was judged likely to have produced a cluster of highly shared sequence variants as a technical artifact. A further reported finding was that TCR beta sequences accurately predicted the HLA-A and HLA-B alleles for most subjects in the first cohort. According to a later genetic analysis, donors in an Asian-associated ancestry cluster had fewer N-insertions in productive TCRs than the approximately 650-donor mean. Because HLA typing was unavailable for some donors at each locus, only the typed subset was used in association tests. The study listed 150 to 200 TCR beta chains as associated with cytomegalovirus. In vitro tests confirmed that three of the cytomegalovirus-associated TCR beta chains recognize cytomegalovirus antigens. Immune exposure information for the cohort was limited to CMV serostatus. Only TCR beta chains were sequenced in this cohort, and the absence of alpha or paired-chain data limited detectable features. A later analysis associated approximately 17,000 TCR beta sequences with specific HLA alleles at a false discovery rate of 0.05. In a later genetic analysis, a missense DCLRE1C variant was associated with V-gene and J-gene trimming of TCR beta chains, and the association was replicated in an independent cohort. In an earlier analysis of about 600 of the donors, most TCR beta V segments appeared in productive rearrangements about 87% or about 30% of the time, broadly matching IMGT annotations. Because the 87-base-pair reads could not distinguish some IMGT-functional V segments, including TRBV6-2 and TRBV6-3, those segments were excluded. Cytomegalovirus status was reported to be diagnosed by the classifier with high specificity and sensitivity in both the original and validation cohorts. A later analysis found that TCR association rates varied across HLA loci, with DRB1 alleles showing the most associated TCRs and HLA-C alleles the fewest. Correlated functional status among segregating V segments might be attributable to linkage disequilibrium, but an unknown experimental factor could not be ruled out. It was suggested by the authors that the approach could potentially be generalized to other disease states and immunological phenotypes. A later analysis found that HLA-associated TCR beta chains were more clonally expanded and had lower generation probabilities than equally common non-associated chains. Presence/absence analyses assumed roughly uniform sequencing depth across donors, an assumption that may not hold. Across donors, most TCR sequences were observed very rarely, whereas some public TCRs were present in many individuals. Several of the top co-occurrence clusters appeared to be linked to parvovirus B19, influenza, CMV and Epstein-Barr virus, according to a later analysis. When HLA alleles, especially DR and DQ, strongly co-occurred, attributing TCR associations to individual alleles was difficult.

Receptor libraries were prepared by the immunoSEQ multiplex PCR assay. The multiplex PCR relied on a mix of 60 forward primers for TCR Vbeta segments and 13 reverse primers for TCR Jbeta segments. The CDR3 region of rearranged TCR beta genes was amplified from genomic DNA by a multiplex PCR assay. On the Illumina HiSeq System, the amplified TCR beta libraries were sequenced as 87-base-pair reads. Turning to the authors' computational methods: In a later analysis, some 80 million unique TCR beta chains were counted across the 500 to 850 repertoires, and around 11 million of these chains were shared by at least two donors. A nearest-neighbor algorithm error-corrected the raw reads and collapsed the reads into unique sequences, merging closely related sequences to remove PCR and sequencing errors. Alignment of CDR3 sequences to IMGT reference sequences was used to assign V, D and J gene segments. For a sequence to be retained, a match of at least six nucleotides to both a V gene segment and a J gene segment was required. A rearrangement was called productive if the CDR3 had no stop codons and remained in frame with V and J, and every other rearrangement was called non-productive. Following IMGT convention, CDR3 was defined as the stretch from the second conserved V-encoded cysteine to the conserved J-encoded phenylalanine. The earlier analysis of approximately 590 of the donors excluded any sequence lacking an unambiguous match to a single V gene segment. An earlier analysis of a few hundred of the donors classified V segments as functional when productive rearrangements were above 56.7% and as segregating when the standard deviation between donors was above 5%. A statistical classification framework was developed to diagnose cytomegalovirus status using the catalog of TCR beta chain sequences. V and J gene assignment, in a later analysis, came from comparing TCR nucleotide sequences with IMGT/GENE-DB human TR gene sequences. Using the TCRdist pipeline, a later analysis assigned CDR3 sequences along with most-parsimonious VDJ recombination scenarios. In a later analysis, every TCR beta chain was defined by the combination of its CDR3 amino acid sequence and its V-gene family, and reads without a unique V-gene family were dropped. In a later analysis, 500 to 650 highly shared, low-generation-probability nucleotide sequences were removed to address suspected cross-contamination and a sequencing artifact. In a later analysis, a clonal expansion index for each public chain was calculated from normalized within-repertoire ranks of inferred template counts. In a later analysis, generation probabilities were computed with a VDJ recombination model fitted to out-of-frame rearrangements, and the resulting probabilities were checked against IGoR. A later analysis scored TCR-TCR, TCR-HLA and TCR-CMV co-occurrence with hypergeometric tests, applying a repertoire-size bias correction to TCR pairs. In a later analysis, false discovery rates were estimated by permuting HLA or CMV assignments 20 times. A later analysis grouped co-occurring TCRs with DBSCAN, adding TCRdist sequence similarity when clustering within HLA-allele-positive subsets. Repertoires with fewer than 30,000 or more than 120,000 public chains, plus five repertoires with anomalous nucleotide sharing, were excluded from co-occurrence clustering. TCRdb holds this immuneACCESS table with in-frame rearrangements only. Some clones are missing; in checked studies, unresolved V genes explain under half, and the rest has no known cause. V, J and clone size were drawn from that table, and D and trimming were deduced from the DNA. The sample contains 140,000 to 150,000 clones, approximately 72% of them found a single time. Of the sample, 6.5% falls within the top ten clones.

The clonotype originates from a woman in her fifties or sixties in good health and CMV-seronegative. The chain is made from TRBV2 and TRBJ1-2; D gene: possibly TRBD1, on 5 matching bases. The source material was PBMCs. The nucleotide sequence is TGTGCCAGCAGTGAGGTCAGGGCAAACTATGGCTACACCTTC. Its protein reads: CASSEVRANYGYTF.